This T cell receptor (beta chain) derives from a study of early T cells in non-severe SARS-CoV-2 infection. Study as a whole: Sequencing of bulk RNA from unsorted whole blood was done, without chain pairing. Overall study results and limits: Anti-spike CD8 responses were favored in VDJdb matching, and private and CD4 specificities were missed.

With regard to this clonotype: Its antigen is undetermined.

The protocol attached unique molecular identifiers to individual cDNA molecules. TCRdb independently ran MiXCR on the 5' RACE reads; one entry per CDR3 protein. This table has 50,000 to 75,000 distinct CDR3 sequences, around 12% appearing once. This sample comprised whole blood, obtained at baseline. This clonotype was obtained from an adult who was a healthcare worker with PCR-confirmed SARS-CoV-2 infection or an uninfected control (not recorded which). The donor label of this sample is uncertain.

For the CDR3, the DNA is TGTGCCAGCAGGTCGGGACTAGCGGGGGTTCGAGAGACCCAGTACTTC. This gives the protein CASRSGLAGVRETQYF. V usage is TRBV27 and J usage is TRBJ2-5; TRBD2 matches at 14 bases. The CDR3 totals 16 residues. Germline CDR1 MNHEY, CDR2 SMNVEV (reference sequence). The J segment lost 4 bases and the V segment lost 6 bases, leaving 7 bases of the junction unmatched.